This TCR beta chain came from a study of cytomegalovirus exposure and HLA in healthy donors. Primers included in the PCR were 60 Vbeta and 13 Jbeta primers. Authors' processing steps: About 11 million of the roughly 80 million unique TCR beta chains counted in a later analysis were shared. Produced via immunoSEQ multiplex PCR; TCRdb's table is partial and in-frame only. From that table come the V and J calls and clone size; the DNA was used to work out D and trimming. Of roughly 90,000 clones in the sample, about 80% were seen once. Study-wide points: Published work reported that the classifier diagnosed cytomegalovirus status with high specificity and sensitivity. An apparent linkage of common viral pathogens to several of the most significant clusters emerged in a later analysis. Approximately 18,000 TCR beta sequences were associated with HLA alleles at 0.05 false discovery rate in a later analysis.

In regard to this clone: The target antigen is unknown.

CDR1 SEHNR and CDR2 FQNEAQ come from the germline V gene (reference sequence). Trimming at V came to 3 bases and at J to 3 bases, leaving 4 bases not matched to a gene. The CDR3 is made up of 16 amino acids. The sequence came from a man aged 25 to 40 in good health and CMV-seronegative. The sequenced material came from PBMCs. The rearrangement joins TRBV7-9 to TRBJ2-2; 10 nucleotides agree with TRBD1. Here the CDR3 reads CASSFTGTGDTGELFF. Here the CDR3 DNA reads TGTGCCAGCAGCTTTACCGGGACAGGGGACACCGGGGAGCTGTTTTTT.